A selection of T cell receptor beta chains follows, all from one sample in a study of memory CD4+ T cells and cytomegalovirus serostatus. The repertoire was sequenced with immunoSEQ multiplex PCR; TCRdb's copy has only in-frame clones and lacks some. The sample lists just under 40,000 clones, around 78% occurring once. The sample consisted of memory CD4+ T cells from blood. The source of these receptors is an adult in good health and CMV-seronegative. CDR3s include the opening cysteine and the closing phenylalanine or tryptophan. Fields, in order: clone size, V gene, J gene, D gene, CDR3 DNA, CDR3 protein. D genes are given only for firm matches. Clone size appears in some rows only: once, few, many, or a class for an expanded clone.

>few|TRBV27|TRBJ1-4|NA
TGTGCCAGCAGTGGTATCCCCGGGACCAAGGGAGAAAAACTGTTTTTT
CASSGIPGTKGEKLFF
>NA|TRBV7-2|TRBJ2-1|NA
TGTGCCAGCAGCGAGACTCATAAGCAGTTCTTC
CASSETHKQFF
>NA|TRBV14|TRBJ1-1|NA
TGTGCCAGCAGCCATAGGTTAGCCCCGACCTTGGGGACGAACACTGAAGCTTTCTTT
CASSHRLAPTLGTNTEAFF
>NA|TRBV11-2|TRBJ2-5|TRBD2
TGTGCCAGCAGCCCCCCGGGCCAACTAGCGGGGAGGGAGACCCAGTACTTC
CASSPPGQLAGRETQYF
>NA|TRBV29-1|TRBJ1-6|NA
TGCAGCGTTGTGGATCCGGGGAGCCAGGGAGTAAATTCACCCCTCCACTTT
CSVVDPGSQGVNSPLHF
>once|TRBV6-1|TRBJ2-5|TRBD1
TGTGCCAGCAGCCGACAGGGTGTAGGGACCCAGTACTTC
CASSRQGVGTQYF
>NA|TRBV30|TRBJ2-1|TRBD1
TGTGCCTGGAGTGGGGACAGCTCCTACAATGAGCAGTTCTTC
CAWSGDSSYNEQFF
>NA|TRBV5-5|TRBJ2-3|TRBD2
TGTGCCAGCAGCTTGGGGGGACTAGTTCCAGATACGCAGTATTTT
CASSLGGLVPDTQYF
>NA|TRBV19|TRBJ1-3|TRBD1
TGTGCCAGTAGTACACCGGGACAGCTAGGATTCTCTGGAAACACCATATATTTT
CASSTPGQLGFSGNTIYF
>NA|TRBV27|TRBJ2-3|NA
TGTGCCAGCAGTTTATACCGACTAGAACACACAGATACGCAGTATTTT
CASSLYRLEHTDTQYF
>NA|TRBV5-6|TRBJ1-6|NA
TGTGCCAGCAGCTTGGGTCGGGCAGATTATAATTCACCCCTCCACTTT
CASSLGRADYNSPLHF
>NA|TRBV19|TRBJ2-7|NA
TGTGCCAGTAGTATCCGAAGGGGGGATCGCTACGAGCAGTACTTC
CASSIRRGDRYEQYF
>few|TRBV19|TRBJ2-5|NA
TGTGCCAGTAGTATAAGTGGAGAGACCCAGTACTTC
CASSISGETQYF
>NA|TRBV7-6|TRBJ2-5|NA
TGTGCCAGCAGCTTAGAAGAGGGGAGGGAGACCCAGTACTTC
CASSLEEGRETQYF
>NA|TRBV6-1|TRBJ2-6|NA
TGCGGGACATCCTACTCTGGGGCCAACGTCCTGACTTTC
CGTSYSGANVLTF
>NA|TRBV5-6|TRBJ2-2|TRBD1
TGTGCCAGCAGCCCGGACAGGGGAAAAAACACCGGGGAGCTGTTTTTT
CASSPDRGKNTGELFF
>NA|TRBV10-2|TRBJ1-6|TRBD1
TGCGCCAGCAGTGAGTTCGACAGGGGTGTTTCACCCCTCCACTTT
CASSEFDRGVSPLHF
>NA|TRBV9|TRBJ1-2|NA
TGTGCCAGCAGCACCCGAGGCAGTAACTATGGCTACACCTTC
CASSTRGSNYGYTF
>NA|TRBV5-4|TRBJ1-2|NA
TGTGCCAGCAGCTTGGGGGAGGGAACGATCTATGGCTACACCTTC
CASSLGEGTIYGYTF
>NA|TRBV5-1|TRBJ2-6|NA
TGCGCCAGCAGCTTGGGAGCTACTGGGGCCAACGTCCTGACTTTC
CASSLGATGANVLTF
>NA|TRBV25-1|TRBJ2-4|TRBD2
TGTGCCAGCAGGGGGGGAGGGTTAAACATTCAGTACTTC
CASRGGGLNIQYF
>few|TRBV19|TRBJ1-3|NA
TGTGCCAGTAGTATCCCCTACGCGGCGAGCTCTGGAAACACCATATATTTT
CASSIPYAASSGNTIYF
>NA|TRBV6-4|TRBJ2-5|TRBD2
TGTGCCAGCAGTGACAGGACCCCTAATGGCGGGGGGGCCATGAACTTC
CASSDRTPNGGGAMNF
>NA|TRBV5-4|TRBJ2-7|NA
TGTGCCAGCAGCTGGGACGGAAAGTACGAGCAGTACTTC
CASSWDGKYEQYF
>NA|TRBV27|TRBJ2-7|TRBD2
TGTGCCAGCAGTTGGGGACCTAGCGGGGTGTACGAGCAGTACTTC
CASSWGPSGVYEQYF
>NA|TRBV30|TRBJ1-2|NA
TGTGCCTGGAGTGGCGGGGCAGGGAACACCTTC
CAWSGGAGNTF
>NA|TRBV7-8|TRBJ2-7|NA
TGTGCCAGCAGCTGGAACCAGGGGTTCTACGAGCAGTACTTC
CASSWNQGFYEQYF
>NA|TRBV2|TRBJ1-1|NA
TGTGCCAGCAGTAGCCCACAGGGCCCCACTGAAGCTTTCTTT
CASSSPQGPTEAFF
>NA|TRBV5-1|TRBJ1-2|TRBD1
TGCGCCAGCAGCACCGGGGACAGCTCAACTTTCTATGGCTACACCTTC
CASSTGDSSTFYGYTF
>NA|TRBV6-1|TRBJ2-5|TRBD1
TGTGCCAGCAGTGGAAGACGAGGACAGGGGCCGCAAGAGACCCAGTACTTC
CASSGRRGQGPQETQYF
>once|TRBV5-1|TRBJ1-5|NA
TGCGCCAGCAAGAGTGACCCTGGCGGTAATCAGCCCCAGCATTTT
CASKSDPGGNQPQHF
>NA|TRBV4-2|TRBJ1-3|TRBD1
TGTGCCAGCAGCCAACGAGGGGGGGACAGGGTGCGATCTGGAAACACCATATATTTT
CASSQRGGDRVRSGNTIYF
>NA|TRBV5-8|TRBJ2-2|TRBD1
TGTGCCAGCAGCTCGGGACAGGCCTTAGCCACCGGGGAGCTGTTTTTT
CASSSGQALATGELFF
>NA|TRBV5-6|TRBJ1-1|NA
TGTGCCAGCAGCTTGGGGTCGGGTTACGACACTGAAGCTTTCTTT
CASSLGSGYDTEAFF
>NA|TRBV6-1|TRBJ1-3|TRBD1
TGTGCCAGCAGGGGACAGGCGGGAAACACCATATATTTT
CASRGQAGNTIYF
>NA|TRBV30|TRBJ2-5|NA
TGTGCCTGGAGTGTAGGTGAGACCCAGTACTTC
CAWSVGETQYF
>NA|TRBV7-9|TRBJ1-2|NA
TGTGCCAGCAGCGCCGTTGCAGGGAGCTATGGCTACACCTTC
CASSAVAGSYGYTF
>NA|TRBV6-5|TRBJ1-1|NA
TGTGCCAGCAGTTACGGCTTACTGAACACTGAAGCTTTCTTT
CASSYGLLNTEAFF
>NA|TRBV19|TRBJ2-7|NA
TGTGCCAGTTCGTCGCGGGCTTGGTACGAGCAGTACTTC
CASSSRAWYEQYF
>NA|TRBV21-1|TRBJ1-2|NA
TGTGCCAGCCCGACAGGGCCCGCTGGCTACACCTTC
CASPTGPAGYTF
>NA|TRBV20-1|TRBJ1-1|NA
TGCAGTGCTAGATTCGGGGCGGCGGCTTTCTTT
CSARFGAAAFF
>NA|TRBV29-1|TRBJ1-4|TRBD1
TGCAGCGTCCGTAGGGACAGAAATGAAAAACTGTTTTTT
CSVRRDRNEKLFF
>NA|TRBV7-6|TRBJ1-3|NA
TGTGCCAGCAGCTTACTTTCAGTCGGGGCCTTAGCTGGAAACACCATATATTTT
CASSLLSVGALAGNTIYF
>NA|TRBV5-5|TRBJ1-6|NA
TGTGCCAGCAGCGAAAATGACAGGTCCTTTTCACCCCTCCACTTT
CASSENDRSFSPLHF
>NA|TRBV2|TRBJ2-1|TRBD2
TGTGCCGGTCGAGCGGGGGGGCCCTACAATGAGCAGTTCTTC
CAGRAGGPYNEQFF
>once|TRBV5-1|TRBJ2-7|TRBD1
TGCGCCAGCAGCTCCCGGGACAGGGGATACGAGCAGTACTTC
CASSSRDRGYEQYF
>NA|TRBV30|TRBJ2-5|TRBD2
TGTGCCTGGGGGTTCGGTTCTAGCGGGGTGGAGACCCAGTACTTC
CAWGFGSSGVETQYF
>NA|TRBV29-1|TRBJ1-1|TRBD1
TGCAGCGGGAGGGGGCTGGACACTGAAGCTTTCTTT
CSGRGLDTEAFF
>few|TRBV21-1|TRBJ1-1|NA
TGTGCCAGCAGCAAAGGTCCGGGGGCTTTCTTT
CASSKGPGAFF
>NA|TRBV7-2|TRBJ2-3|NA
TGTGCCAGCAGCTCTACAGGGAAGGCGCAGTATTTT
CASSSTGKAQYF
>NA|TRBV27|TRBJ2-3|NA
TGTGCCAGCAGTGAACCACTCGGCACAGATACGCAGTATTTT
CASSEPLGTDTQYF